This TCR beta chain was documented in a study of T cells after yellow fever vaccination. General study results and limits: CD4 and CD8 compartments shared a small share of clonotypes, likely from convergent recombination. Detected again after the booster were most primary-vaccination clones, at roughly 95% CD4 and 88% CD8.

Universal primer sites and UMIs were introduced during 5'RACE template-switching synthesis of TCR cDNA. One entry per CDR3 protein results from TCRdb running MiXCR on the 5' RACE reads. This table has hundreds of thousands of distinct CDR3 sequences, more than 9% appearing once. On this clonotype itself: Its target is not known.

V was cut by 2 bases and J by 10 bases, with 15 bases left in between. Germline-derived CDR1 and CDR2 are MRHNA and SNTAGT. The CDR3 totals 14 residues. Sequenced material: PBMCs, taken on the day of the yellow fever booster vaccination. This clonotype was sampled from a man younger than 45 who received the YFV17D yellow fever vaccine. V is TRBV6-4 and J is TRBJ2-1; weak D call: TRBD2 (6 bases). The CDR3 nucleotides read TGTGCCAGCAGTGACGAGCGGGCCGGGGGAGAGCAGTTCTTC. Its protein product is CASSDERAGGEQFF.